This is a list of T cell receptor beta chains from one sample in a study of T-cell reconstitution after alpha-beta-depleted transplantation in children. TCRdb re-analysed the PCR reads in MiXCR, keeping a single row per CDR3 protein. This sample has about 640,000 distinct CDR3 sequences; roughly 13% occur once, and the top ten carry over 2%. Sequencing used PBMCs, mostly from graft donor cells, obtained 360 days after TCRalphabeta/CD19-depleted stem cell transplant. These receptor sequences come from a male patient aged 10-17 years who had a stem cell transplant for acute myeloid leukemia, so the T cells may come from the graft donor. The CDR3 runs from the conserved cysteine through the conserved F or W. The D gene is left open where the match is weak. Only some rows state a clone size, as once, few, many or a class for expanded clones.

V	J	D	size	DNA	CDR3
TRBV28	TRBJ2-1	NA	NA	TGTGCCAGCAAGCATCCCCGGGCCCCTCGACCCAATGAGCAGTTCTTC	CASKHPRAPRPNEQFF
TRBV12-3/TRBV12-4	TRBJ2-1	TRBD2	many	TGTGCCAGCAGTTTAGCCTTTAGCGGGAGGTCCTACAATGAGCAGTTCTTC	CASSLAFSGRSYNEQFF
TRBV11-2	TRBJ2-2	TRBD2	few	TGTGCCAGCAGCTTGGGACTAGCGGGGGCCGCGAACACCGGGGAGCTGTTTTTT	CASSLGLAGAANTGELFF
TRBV28	TRBJ2-1	TRBD2	NA	TGTGCCAGCAGACTAGCGGGAGGGGTCTATGAGCAGTTCTTC	CASRLAGGVYEQFF
TRBV2	TRBJ1-6	NA	few	TGTGCCAGCTCCGAATGGGCGACCTATAATTCACCCCTCCACTTT	CASSEWATYNSPLHF
TRBV7-3	TRBJ2-1	NA	few	TGTGCCAGCAGCTTTCATAGCGCTTCCAGTGGTGAGCAGTTCTTC	CASSFHSASSGEQFF
TRBV7-3	TRBJ2-3	TRBD2	NA	TGTGCCAGCAGCCTGACTAGCGGGGTAACCCCAAGGCATACGCAGTATTTT	CASSLTSGVTPRHTQYF
TRBV5-5	TRBJ2-1	TRBD1	few	TGTGCCAGCAGCTCGACAGGGGGGACAGACTCCTACAATGAGCAGTTCTTC	CASSSTGGTDSYNEQFF
TRBV2	TRBJ2-7	TRBD1	many	TGTGCCAGCAGGGACAGGGGCTCCCCCCAGGACGAGCAGTACTTC	CASRDRGSPQDEQYF
TRBV6-2/TRBV6-3	TRBJ2-7	TRBD1	many	TGTGCCAGCAGTTACTCTCGGGACAGGACCCCCTACGAGCAGTACTTC	CASSYSRDRTPYEQYF
TRBV15	TRBJ2-7	TRBD1	NA	TGTGCCACCAGCAGAGATGGGGGACAGCACCGCGTTTACGAGCAGTACTTC	CATSRDGGQHRVYEQYF
TRBV7-3	TRBJ2-3	TRBD1	NA	TGTGCCAGCAGCTCCCTTTCCGGGACAGGGGCCCACACAGATACGCAGTATTTT	CASSSLSGTGAHTDTQYF
TRBV7-9	TRBJ1-1	NA	few	TGTGCCAGCAGCTCCGACAGGCGATGGATGAACACTGAAGCTTTCTTT	CASSSDRRWMNTEAFF
TRBV29-1	TRBJ2-5	NA	many	TGCAGCGTTGGCCATCACGGGGACCCCCAAGAGACCCAGTACTTC	CSVGHHGDPQETQYF
TRBV10-3	TRBJ2-1	TRBD2	many	TGTGCCATCAGCCTAGCGGGGGACTACAATGAGCAGTTCTTC	CAISLAGDYNEQFF
TRBV29-1	TRBJ2-7	NA	many	TGCAGCGTTGGGGGAGGTGTCTACGAGCAGTACTTC	CSVGGGVYEQYF
TRBV7-8	TRBJ2-7	NA	few	TGTGCCAGCAGCTTATCCGACAGGACCTACGAGCAGTACTTC	CASSLSDRTYEQYF
TRBV2	TRBJ2-1	NA	few	TGTGCCAGCAGTGAACTGGGCGTTCCGAGTTACAATGAGCAGTTCTTC	CASSELGVPSYNEQFF
TRBV7-9	TRBJ2-3	NA	once	TGTGCCAGCAGCCCTGTGGTAGCCGGAGACACAGATACGCTGTATTTT	CASSPVVAGDTDTLYF
TRBV30	TRBJ2-6	NA	many	TGTGCCTGGAGTCCATTCTCTGGGGCCAACGTCCTGACTTTC	CAWSPFSGANVLTF
TRBV11-2	TRBJ2-2	TRBD2	NA	TGTGCCAGCAGCTTGCAGGGACTAGTAGTGACCAGGGAGCTGTTTTTT	CASSLQGLVVTRELFF
TRBV7-3	TRBJ2-2	NA	NA	TGTGCCAGCAGCTTAGGTATTCTCACCGGGGAGCTGTTTTTT	CASSLGILTGELFF
TRBV29-1	TRBJ1-2	TRBD1	few	TGCAGCGTTTTGACAGGGGGCCATGGCTACACCTTC	CSVLTGGHGYTF
TRBV19	TRBJ2-1	NA	NA	TGTGCCAGTAGTATAGCGGGAAAGGGCTTGGGGGAGCAGTTCTTC	CASSIAGKGLGEQFF
TRBV28	TRBJ2-7	TRBD2	many	TGTGCCAGCAGTTTGCCCGTACAGGCGGGGGCCTACGAGCAGTACTTC	CASSLPVQAGAYEQYF
TRBV6-2/TRBV6-3	TRBJ2-2	NA	few	TGTGCCAGCAGTTGGGACCCGAACACCGGGGAGCTGTTTTTT	CASSWDPNTGELFF
TRBV20-1	TRBJ1-2	NA	many	TGCAGTCCTTTTTCCTCGGGCGACTACACCTTC	CSPFSSGDYTF
TRBV7-2	TRBJ2-2	NA	NA	TGTGCCAGCAGCTTAGTCTACCATTTTGGGGAGCTGTTTTTT	CASSLVYHFGELFF
TRBV7-8	TRBJ2-1	NA	many	TGTGCCAGCAGCACCGGGCTAGAGGTGGCCTACAATGAGCAGTTCTTC	CASSTGLEVAYNEQFF
TRBV7-9	TRBJ2-1	TRBD2	NA	TGTGCCAGCAGCTTAGTTGAGACTAGCGGTTACAATGAGCAGTTCTTC	CASSLVETSGYNEQFF
TRBV28	TRBJ2-1	NA	once	TGTGCCAGCAGTTCGGGCTTAACTAGTATGTTGTACAATGAGCAGTTCTTC	CASSSGLTSMLYNEQFF
TRBV18	TRBJ2-3	NA	NA	TGTGCCAGCTCCCAGGGGCGGACATTCACAGATACGCAGTATTTT	CASSQGRTFTDTQYF
TRBV4-2	TRBJ2-7	TRBD1	NA	TGTGCCAGCAGCCAAGATATCGTTCGCGGGCAGGGGGCCAACGAGCAGTACTTC	CASSQDIVRGQGANEQYF
TRBV21-1	TRBJ2-1	NA	many	TGTGCCAGCAGCAAAATAGCGGGATCCTACAATGAGCAGTTCTTC	CASSKIAGSYNEQFF
TRBV7-8	TRBJ2-3	TRBD2	few	TGTGCCAGCAGCCCCCAGACTAGCGGGAGTAAAATCCCCCAGTATTTT	CASSPQTSGSKIPQYF
TRBV11-1	TRBJ2-7	TRBD2	NA	TGTGCCAGCAGCATAACCGGGACTAGCGGGACCCGCTCCTACGAGCAGTACTTC	CASSITGTSGTRSYEQYF
TRBV28	TRBJ1-1	TRBD1	many	TGTGCCAGCTTTCAGGGGGCAAGGAACACTGAAGCTTTCTTT	CASFQGARNTEAFF
TRBV5-1	TRBJ2-1	TRBD2	few	TGCGCCAGCAGACGCTCAGGGTCTAGCGGTTCGGTAGCCAATGAGCAGTTCTTC	CASRRSGSSGSVANEQFF
TRBV5-1	TRBJ1-5	NA	few	TGCGCCAGCAGCTTAATGGGGAGTCAGCCCCAGCATTTT	CASSLMGSQPQHF
TRBV29-1	TRBJ1-2	TRBD1	few	TGCAGCGTTGAAGGGGGGGGACAGGGAGCTGGTGGCTACACCTTC	CSVEGGGQGAGGYTF
TRBV11-1	TRBJ2-2	NA	few	TGTGCCAGCAGAGAGGGCCCAATTACCGGGGAGCTGTTTTTT	CASREGPITGELFF
TRBV2	TRBJ2-1	TRBD2	few	TGTGCCAGCAGACAGAGAGCGGGAGTCGGGAATGAGCAGTTCTTC	CASRQRAGVGNEQFF
TRBV20-1	TRBJ1-2	NA	few	TGCAGTGCCCTTAAGACAGTACCCTATGGCTACACCTTC	CSALKTVPYGYTF
TRBV12-3/TRBV12-4	TRBJ2-7	TRBD1	many	TGTGCCAGCAGTCCGCGGGACAGGGACTACGAGCAGTACTTC	CASSPRDRDYEQYF
TRBV4-3	TRBJ2-1	NA	few	TGCGCCAGCAGCCAAGACAGGGACCCAATCTACAATGAGCAGTTCTTC	CASSQDRDPIYNEQFF
TRBV29-1	TRBJ2-7	TRBD1	NA	TGCAGCGTGGGACAGGAGCTTACCTACGAGCAGTACTTC	CSVGQELTYEQYF
TRBV24-1	TRBJ1-1	NA	many	TGTGCCACCAGGTGGGGTGGAGGAACTGAAGCTTTCTTT	CATRWGGGTEAFF
TRBV7-1	TRBJ2-1	TRBD1	few	TGTGCCAGCAGCTCCTCCGAGGTAGGGGGCTTCCGGAATGAGCAGTTCTTC	CASSSSEVGGFRNEQFF
TRBV5-4	TRBJ2-5	NA	few	TGTGCCAGCAGCCCCAATGAACAAGAGACCCAGTACTTC	CASSPNEQETQYF
TRBV12-3/TRBV12-4	TRBJ2-1	NA	many	TGTGCCAGCAACGCCCTGTGGGGCGCCTCTAACAATGAGCAGTTCTTC	CASNALWGASNNEQFF
TRBV7-1	TRBJ2-7	NA	NA	TGTGCCAGCAGCTCCCGGACAGGGGAGGATTATAGCGGGAGATCTATCTCCTACGAGCAGTACTTC	CASSSRTGEDYSGRSISYEQYF